This T cell receptor (beta chain) was retrieved from a study of T cell clonotyping in hematopoietic cell transplantation. Method: immunoSEQ multiplex PCR; TCRdb's copy keeps in-frame clones and lacks some. The table has about 36,000 clones, 80% to 90% seen once; the top ten hold under 2%. CDR3 length equals 13 residues. CDR1 is SGHTA and CDR2 is FQGNSA in the germline V gene. Trimming stripped 2 bases from V and 3 bases from J, with 8 bases between. Input material: peripheral blood mononuclear cells. This TCR derives from a middle-aged woman in good health. Some clones in this sample may be carry-over from other donors' samples. The rearrangement joins TRBV7-2 to TRBJ2-7, with a tentative D call TRBD1 (5 bases). For the CDR3, the DNA is TGTGCCAGCAGCTTATATCAGGGCTACGAGCAGTACTTC. It codes for CASSLYQGYEQYF.